Listed here are 22 T cell receptor beta chains from one sample, sequenced in a study of T-cell memory formation after mild COVID-19. TCRdb ran MiXCR on the 5' RACE reads and lists one entry per CDR3 protein. Altogether hundreds of thousands of distinct CDR3 sequences are present, 18% being singletons, with the ten largest covering roughly 12%. The sample was PBMCs or a T cell subset sorted from them (not recorded which). The receptors derive from an adult woman who had mild COVID-19 (a few samples of this study predate the infection). Cell type and time point are not known.

A few counts support this clonotype. This chain uses TRBV7-2 with TRBJ2-3; D is uncertain. The CDR3 is 12 amino acids. Germline assignment: CDR1 SGHTA and CDR2 FQGNSA. Between the trimmed V and J ends, which lost 0 bases and 7 bases, there was a span of 5 bases. The CDR3, as DNA: TGTGCCAGCAGCTTAGCCGGGCATACGCAGTATTTT. Translating gives CASSLAGHTQYF.

V is TRBV5-1 and J is TRBJ1-2; D is uncertain. CDR1 is SGHRS and CDR2 is YFSETQ in the germline V gene. The CDR3 consists of 13 residues. Trimming removed 1 base from V and 7 bases from J, with 11 bases in between. The CDR3 sequence is CASSLWENLGYTF. The CDR3 DNA reads as TGCGCCAGCAGCTTGTGGGAAAATCTTGGCTACACCTTC.

This chain connects TRBV7-9 to TRBJ1-5; the D is unclear. Deletions cut 1 base from V and 6 bases from J, with 10 bases between. This CDR3 is built from 14 residues. Germline V gene sequence: CDR1 SEHNR, CDR2 FQNEAQ (reference sequence). The CDR3 sequence is CASSLGRTPQPQHF. The DNA for the CDR3 is TGTGCCAGCAGCTTAGGTCGGACCCCTCAGCCCCAGCATTTT. The full variable domain, rest sourced from reference TRBV7-9 and TRBJ1-5, is DTGVSQNPRHKITKRGQNVTFRCDPISEHNRLYWYRQTLGQGPEFLTYFQNEAQLEKSRLLSDRFSAERPKGSFSTLEIQRTEQGDSAMYLCASSLGRTPQPQHFGDGTRLSIL.

This clonotype has more than one count but fewer than ten. V and J are TRBV7-9 and TRBJ2-1, with D perhaps matching TRBD1 (5 bases). Germline V gives CDR1 SEHNR, CDR2 FQNEAQ (reference sequence). Trimming shortened V by 1 base and J by 5 bases, and 18 bases separated the two germline ends. This CDR3 contains 17 residues. Here the CDR3 DNA reads TGTGCCAGCAGCTTAGGTTCAGGGAATTTCTGGGACAATGAGCAGTTCTTC. This translates into CASSLGSGNFWDNEQFF.

The rearrangement links TRBV7-6 to TRBJ1-4; D is possibly TRBD1 (5 bases). CDR1 is SGHVS, CDR2 FNYEAQ, per germline. The V end lost 2 bases, the J end lost 7 bases, and 17 bases lay between the germline ends. This CDR3 spans 16 amino acids. As DNA, the CDR3 is TGTGCCAGCAGCTTACCCCCGGCGGGGGTGGGTGAAAAACTGTTTTTT. Translating it yields CASSLPPAGVGEKLFF. The entire variable domain, with the rest obtained from reference TRBV7-6 and TRBJ1-4, is as follows: GAGVSQSPRYKVTKRGQDVALRCDPISGHVSLYWYRQALGQGPEFLTYFNYEAQQDKSGLPNDRFSAERPEGSISTLTIQRTEQRDSAMYRCASSLPPAGVGEKLFFGSGTQLSVL.

In this sample, this clonotype turned up a few times. Being one base from a much bigger clone, this may be a read error. The rearrangement links TRBV30 to TRBJ1-1, with D tentatively TRBD1 (5 bases). Trimming cost V 2 bases and J 4 bases, with 8 bases left between them. The germline V gene has CDR1 GTSNPN and CDR2 SVGIG (reference sequence). The CDR3 length is 12 residues. The CDR3 here is CAWSWGGTEAFF. CDR3 coding DNA: TGTGCCTGGAGTTGGGGGGGCACTGAAGCTTTCTTT. Based on the CDR3 plus reference TRBV30 and TRBJ1-1, the full variable domain is SQTIHQWPATLVQPVGSPLSLECTVEGTSNPNLYWYRQAAGRGLQLLFYSVGIGQISSEVPQNLSASRPQDRQFILSSKKLLLSDSGFYLCAWSWGGTEAFFGQGTRLTVV.

This clonotype appeared many times. The chain couples TRBV20-1 to TRBJ2-7; 7 nucleotides line up with TRBD2. The junction had 5 bases not matched to a gene; V was cut back by 0 bases and J by 0 bases. The V gene's germline CDR1 is DFQATT and CDR2 SNEGSKA (reference sequence). This CDR3 is built from 15 residues. The CDR3 here is CSARDTTGGSYEQYF. CDR3 DNA: TGCAGTGCTAGAGATACGACGGGAGGCTCCTACGAGCAGTACTTC.

V is TRBV7-9 and J is TRBJ2-1; D is possibly TRBD2 (5 bases). CDR3 length: 14 residues. The ends were cut back, 3 bases at V and 9 bases at J, with 15 bases in the middle. CDR1 and CDR2 (germline): SEHNR, FQNEAQ (reference sequence). The CDR3 nucleotides read TGTGCCAGCAGCTTTCGTTCTAGCAGCAGTGAGCAGTTCTTC. Protein: CASSFRSSSSEQFF.

The rearrangement links TRBV29-1 to TRBJ1-1; the D gene is possibly TRBD1 (5 bases). The CDR3 is 15 residues long. Between the trimmed V and J ends, which lost 6 bases and 1 base, there was a span of 18 bases. Looked up from germline, CDR1 is SQVTM and CDR2 is ANQGSEA. This CDR3 is CSVDPTGLGNTEAFF. CDR3 DNA sequence: TGCAGCGTCGACCCTACAGGCTTGGGGAACACTGAAGCTTTCTTT.

This clonotype was seen ten or more times. The chain couples TRBV20-1 to TRBJ2-3; 11 bases line up with TRBD2. The CDR3 loop spans 14 amino acids. The V gene's germline CDR1 is DFQATT and CDR2 SNEGSKA (reference sequence). The V gene end was trimmed by 7 bases and the J gene end by 1 base; junction bases not matched to a gene: 4. The CDR3 coding sequence is TGCAGTGGCTTAGCGGGGGGGCGCACAGATACGCAGTATTTT. This encodes CSGLAGGRTDTQYF.

This chain joins TRBV4-3 and TRBJ2-1, with 11 bases fitting TRBD2. V lost 1 base and J lost 9; bases outside the gene matches: 5. The CDR3 consists of 15 residues. CDR1 is LGHNA and CDR2 is YSLEER in the germline V gene. CDR3 region: CASSQVAGGRPEQFF. The CDR3 region has the DNA TGCGCCAGCAGCCAAGTAGCGGGAGGGAGACCTGAGCAGTTCTTC.

The rearrangement joins TRBV7-9 to TRBJ1-6; no definite D call. V shed 1 base and J shed 7 bases, with 8 bases lying between them. The CDR3 runs to 14 residues. Germline V CDR1 and CDR2: SEHNR, FQNEAQ (reference sequence). This CDR3 reads CASSLVRRNSPLHF. The CDR3 coding sequence is TGTGCCAGCAGCTTAGTACGTCGGAATTCACCCCTCCACTTT.

The chain combines TRBV27 with TRBJ1-2; no clear D gene. Germline assignment: CDR1 MNHEY and CDR2 SMNVEV (reference sequence). Trimming removed 1 base at V and 8 bases at J, with 17 bases between. CDR3 length equals 15 residues. DNA of the CDR3: TGTGCCAGCAGTTTATATGGCGGTATCTCCTTCGGCTACACCTTC. Amino acid sequence: CASSLYGGISFGYTF.

The chain recombines TRBV7-8 with TRBJ2-2, with unresolved D. Trimming removed 5 bases at V and 7 bases at J, with 11 bases between. Per the germline V gene, CDR1 is SGHVS and CDR2 is FQNEAQ. CDR3 size: 13 residues. This CDR3 reads CASSPLEDGELFF. The CDR3 DNA reads TGTGCCAGCAGCCCCCTTGAGGACGGGGAGCTGTTTTTT.

The gene calls are TRBV9 and TRBJ2-7, with D tentatively TRBD1 or TRBD2 (5 bases each). Per the germline V gene, CDR1 is SGDLS and CDR2 is YYNGEE. CDR3 length equals 14 residues. V was cut by 2 bases and J by 7 bases, with 16 bases left in between. The CDR3 spells CASSVGTTVGEQYF. The CDR3 nucleotides are TGTGCCAGCAGCGTGGGGACCACGGTGGGGGAGCAGTACTTC.

This clonotype came up a few times. The chain uses TRBV21-1 and TRBJ2-7; the tabulated D call, TRBD2, remains unverified against the DNA. TRBV21-1 is a listed pseudogene. This CDR3 region has 16 residues. CDR3 nucleotide sequence: TGTGCCGGCAACGGAGCGGGCCGCGGCCGTTTGGACGAGCAGTACTTC. Protein product: CAGNGAGRGRLDEQYF.

The chain uses TRBV29-1 and TRBJ2-3; 15 bases map to TRBD2. CDR1 and CDR2 (germline): SQVTM, ANQGSEA. The CDR3 has 16 residues. V gave up 7 bases and J gave up 6 bases; unmatched junction bases: 11. In DNA form, the CDR3 reads TGCAGCGCCGACGGACTAGCGGGAGGGCCTAGCGATACGCAGTATTTT. It encodes CSADGLAGGPSDTQYF.

This clonotype has only a few counts. V and J are TRBV12-3 or TRBV12-4 and TRBJ2-3, with a possible D match to TRBD1 (5 bases). Deletions cut 4 bases from V and 0 bases from J, with 11 bases between. CDR3 length: 15 residues. CDR3 in amino acids: CASSSPTASTDTQYF. CDR3 DNA sequence: TGTGCCAGCAGTTCCCCGACAGCGAGCACAGATACGCAGTATTTT.

This rearrangement joins TRBV27 to TRBJ1-1, with D possibly TRBD1 on 6 matching bases. Germline V gives CDR1 MNHEY, CDR2 SMNVEV (reference sequence). V lost 6 bases and J 2 bases, leaving 16 bases between the germline ends. This CDR3 has 15 residues. The CDR3 DNA is TGTGCCAGCAGGAAACATGGACAGACTAACACTGAAGCTTTCTTT. Encoded protein: CASRKHGQTNTEAFF.

The rearrangement uses TRBV20-1 and TRBJ2-7; 9 bases fit TRBD1. Germline CDR1 and CDR2: DFQATT and SNEGSKA (reference sequence). The CDR3 totals 17 residues. The ends lost 3 bases at V and 1 base at J; junction bases unmatched: 13. The CDR3 coding sequence is TGCAGTGCTAGCTACCGGGACAGGGCACTCTTGTCCTACGAGCAGTACTTC. Translation gives CSASYRDRALLSYEQYF.

The chain couples TRBV5-1 to TRBJ2-5; D may correspond to TRBD1 or TRBD2 (5 bases each). The V gene lost 4 bases and the J gene lost 4 bases, with 11 bases spanning the gap. The CDR3 spans 13 residues. Germline-derived CDR1 and CDR2 are SGHRS and YFSETQ. The CDR3 spells CASSPSRGETQYF. In nucleotides, the CDR3 is TGCGCCAGCAGCCCGTCGAGGGGAGAGACCCAGTACTTC.

The J gene is TRBJ2-2, the V gene TRBV6-4, with 7 bases that match TRBD2. In germline, CDR1 is MRHNA, CDR2 SNTAGT. The CDR3 is 15 residues long. V trimming: 6 bases; J trimming: 2 bases; junction bases outside the gene matches: 6. The CDR3 loop is CASSAGTTNTGELFF. DNA of the CDR3: TGTGCCAGCAGCGCCGGGACTACAAACACCGGGGAGCTGTTTTTT.